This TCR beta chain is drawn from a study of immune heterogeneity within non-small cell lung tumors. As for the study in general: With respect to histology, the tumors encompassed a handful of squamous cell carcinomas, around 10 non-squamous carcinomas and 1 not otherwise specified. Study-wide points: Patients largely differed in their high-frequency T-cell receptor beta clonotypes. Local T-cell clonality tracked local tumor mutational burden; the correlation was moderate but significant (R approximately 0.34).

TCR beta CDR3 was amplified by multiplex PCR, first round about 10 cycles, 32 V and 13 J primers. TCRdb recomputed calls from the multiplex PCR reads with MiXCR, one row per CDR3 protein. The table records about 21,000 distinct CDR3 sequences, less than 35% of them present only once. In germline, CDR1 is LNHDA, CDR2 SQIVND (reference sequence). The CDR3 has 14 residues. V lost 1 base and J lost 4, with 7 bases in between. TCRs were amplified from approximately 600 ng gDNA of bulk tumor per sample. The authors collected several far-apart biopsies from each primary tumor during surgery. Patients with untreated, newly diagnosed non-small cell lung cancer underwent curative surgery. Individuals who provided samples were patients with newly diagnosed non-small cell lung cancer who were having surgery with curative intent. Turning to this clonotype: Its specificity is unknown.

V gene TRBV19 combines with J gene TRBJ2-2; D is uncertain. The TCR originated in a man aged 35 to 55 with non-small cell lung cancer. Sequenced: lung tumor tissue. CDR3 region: CASSIVAPTGELFF. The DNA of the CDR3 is TGTGCCAGTAGTATAGTTGCGCCCACCGGGGAGCTGTTTTTT.